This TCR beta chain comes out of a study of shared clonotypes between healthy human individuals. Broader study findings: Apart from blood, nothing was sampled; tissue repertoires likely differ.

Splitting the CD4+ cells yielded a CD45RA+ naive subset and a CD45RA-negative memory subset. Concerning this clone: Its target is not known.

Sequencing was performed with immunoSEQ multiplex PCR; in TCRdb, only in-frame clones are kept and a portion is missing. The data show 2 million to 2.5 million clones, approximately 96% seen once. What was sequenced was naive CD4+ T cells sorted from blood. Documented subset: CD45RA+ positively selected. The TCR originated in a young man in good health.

CDR3 DNA: TGTGCCTCCAAGAGGGAAGGGTCGGGGGGCTACGAGCAGTACTTC. Translated, it gives CASKREGSGGYEQYF. This chain links TRBV27 with TRBJ2-7; 7 nucleotides align to TRBD2. The trim removed 11 bases at V and 3 bases at J, leaving 16 bases unmatched. The CDR3 is 15 amino acids. Germline CDR1 and CDR2: MNHEY and SMNVEV (reference sequence).